This T cell receptor beta chain was captured in a study of blood T cell repertoires in COVID-19. The age range of participants was about 18 to 100 years, with residence in some 25 US areas. Using immunoSEQ multiplex PCR, the repertoire was profiled, and TCRdb retains in-frame clones only, with some absent. The profile shows about 310,000 clones, around 90% of them singletons. J was trimmed by 6 bases and V by 5 bases; bases with no gene match: 4. Germline V CDR1 and CDR2: MDHEN, SYDVKM. The CDR3 runs to 14 residues. This clonotype was obtained from a man aged 60 to 75 who had recovered from COVID-19. This chain uses TRBV28 with TRBJ1-5; 10 bases fit TRBD1. The source material was PBMCs or T cells enriched from blood (not recorded which). CDR3 bases: TGTGCCAGCAGTGAGACAGGGGGCGGTCAGCCCCAGCATTTT. Translating gives CASSETGGGQPQHF.